The T cell receptor (beta chain) under discussion was sequenced for a study of beta chain features in type 1 diabetes. The table lists this clone with a few counts. Its target is unknown. General study findings and limits: Among patients with Type 1 diabetes, TCRB CDR3s were moderately but significantly shorter in every one of the four CD4+ subsets. VDJ junctions sequenced from type 1 diabetes patients showed fewer insertions and more deletions.

The investigators reverse transcribed all of the isolated RNA, so they sequenced expressed TCRB transcripts. TCRdb's table, derived via immunoSEQ multiplex PCR, lists solely in-frame clones and lacks some. The sample has 900,000 or so clones, around a sixth seen once. Germline V CDR1 and CDR2: SGHTA, FQGNSA. Unmatched junction bases numbered 2, after V lost 0 bases and J lost 3 bases. CDR3 length: 15 amino acids. Sample: naive CD4+ T cells from blood. This clonotype originated in a woman aged 18-35 years in good health. The rearrangement joins TRBV7-2 to TRBJ2-3, with TRBD1 matching over 8 bases. Here the CDR3 reads CASSLATGETDTQYF. The CDR3 DNA is TGTGCCAGCAGCTTAGCGACAGGGGAGACAGATACGCAGTATTTT.